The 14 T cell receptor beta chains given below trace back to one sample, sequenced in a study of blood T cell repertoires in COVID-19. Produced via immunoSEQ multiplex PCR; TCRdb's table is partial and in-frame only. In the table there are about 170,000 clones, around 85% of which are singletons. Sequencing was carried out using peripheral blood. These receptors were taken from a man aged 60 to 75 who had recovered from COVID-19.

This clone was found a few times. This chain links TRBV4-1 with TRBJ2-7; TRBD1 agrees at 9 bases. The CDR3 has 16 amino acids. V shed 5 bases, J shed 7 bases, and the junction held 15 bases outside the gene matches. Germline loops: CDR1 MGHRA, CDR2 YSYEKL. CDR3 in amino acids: CASSVTGTGFLREQYF. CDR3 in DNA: TGCGCCAGCAGCGTAACCGGGACAGGGTTTCTACGAGAGCAGTACTTC.

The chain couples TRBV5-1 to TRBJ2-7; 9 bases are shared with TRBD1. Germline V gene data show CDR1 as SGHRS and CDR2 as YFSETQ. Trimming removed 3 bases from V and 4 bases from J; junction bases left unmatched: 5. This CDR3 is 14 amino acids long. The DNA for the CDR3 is TGCGCCAGCAGCTCGAGGGGACAGGGATACGAGCAGTACTTC. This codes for CASSSRGQGYEQYF.

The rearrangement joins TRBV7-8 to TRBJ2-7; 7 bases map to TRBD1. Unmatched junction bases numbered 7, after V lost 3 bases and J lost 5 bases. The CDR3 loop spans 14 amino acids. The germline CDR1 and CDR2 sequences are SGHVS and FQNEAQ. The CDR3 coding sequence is TGTGCCAGCAGCTTGAGGGGGCCCCGGGACGAGCAGTACTTC. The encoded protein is CASSLRGPRDEQYF.

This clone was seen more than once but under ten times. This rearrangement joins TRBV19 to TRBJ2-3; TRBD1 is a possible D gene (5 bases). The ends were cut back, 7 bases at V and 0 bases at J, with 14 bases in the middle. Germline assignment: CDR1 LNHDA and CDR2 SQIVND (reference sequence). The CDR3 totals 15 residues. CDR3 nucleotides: TGTGCCAGTAAATGGGGCAGCTCTAGCACAGATACGCAGTATTTT. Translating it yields CASKWGSSSTDTQYF. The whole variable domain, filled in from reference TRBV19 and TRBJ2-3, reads DGGITQSPKYLFRKEGQNVTLSCEQNLNHDAMYWYRQDPGQGLRLIYYSQIVNDFQKGDIAEGYSVSREKKESFPLTVTSAQKNPTAFYLCASKWGSSSTDTQYFGPGTRLTVL.

The CDR3 region has the DNA TGTGCCTGGAGTACCGTGGGACTAGCGGGGGAGCAGTACTTC. Translated, it gives CAWSTVGLAGEQYF. The chain carries TRBV30 and TRBJ2-7, with TRBD2 identical over 13 bases. The CDR3 length is 14 residues. Germline V gives CDR1 GTSNPN, CDR2 SVGIG (reference sequence). The V gene end was trimmed by 2 bases and the J gene end by 7 bases; junction bases not matched to a gene: 5.

CDR3 nucleotides: TGTGCCAGCAGCGCGAAGGACAGGGGGCAGGGAGGGTATGGCTACACCTTC. Translation: CASSAKDRGQGGYGYTF. The rearrangement uses TRBV11-3 and TRBJ1-2; 11 bases are a match to TRBD1. V lost 5 bases to trimming and J lost 5 bases; unmatched junction nucleotides: 13. This CDR3 spans 17 amino acids. Germline values: CDR1 SGHNT, CDR2 YENEEA.

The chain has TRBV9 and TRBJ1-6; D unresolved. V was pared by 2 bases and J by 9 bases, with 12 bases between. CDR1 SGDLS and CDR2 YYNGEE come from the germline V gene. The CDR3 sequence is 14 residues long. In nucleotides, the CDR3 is TGTGCCAGCAGCGTCGCTCCGGGAAGTTCACCCCTCCACTTT. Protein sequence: CASSVAPGSSPLHF.

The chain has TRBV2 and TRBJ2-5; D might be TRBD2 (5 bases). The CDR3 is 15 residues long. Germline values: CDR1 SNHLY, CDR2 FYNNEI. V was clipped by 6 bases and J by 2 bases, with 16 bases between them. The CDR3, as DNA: TGTGCCAGCAGCGCCCTTGGAGAGGGACAAGAGACCCAGTACTTC. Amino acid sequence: CASSALGEGQETQYF.

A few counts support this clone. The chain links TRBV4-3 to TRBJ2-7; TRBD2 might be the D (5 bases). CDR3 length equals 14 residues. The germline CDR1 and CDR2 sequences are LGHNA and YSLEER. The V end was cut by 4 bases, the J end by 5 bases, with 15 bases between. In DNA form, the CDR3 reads TGCGCCAGCAGCCTTAGCGCTAGAAACCACGAGCAGTACTTC. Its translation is CASSLSARNHEQYF.

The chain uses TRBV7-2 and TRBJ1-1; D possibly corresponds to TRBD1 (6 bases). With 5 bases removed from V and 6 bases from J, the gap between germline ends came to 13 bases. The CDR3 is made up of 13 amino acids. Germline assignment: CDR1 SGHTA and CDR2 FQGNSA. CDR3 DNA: TGTGCCAGCAGCGACGCAGGGGTGGCTGAAGCTTTCTTT. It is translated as CASSDAGVAEAFF.

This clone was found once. The CDR3 DNA reads as TGTGCCAGCAGCCCCCGGGGGGGGGCGTTGAACAATGAGCAGTTCTTC. It encodes CASSPRGGALNNEQFF. This chain joins TRBV7-2 and TRBJ2-1; TRBD2 matches at 8 bases. The CDR3 totals 16 residues. V gave up 5 bases and J gave up 5 bases; unmatched junction bases: 11. CDR1 is SGHTA, CDR2 FQGNSA, per germline.

CDR3 residues: CASSLGASGGDTQYF. The DNA of the CDR3 is TGCGCCAGCAGCTTGGGGGCTAGCGGGGGAGATACGCAGTATTTT. The V and J genes are TRBV5-1 and TRBJ2-3, with 10 nucleotides matching TRBD2. V shed 0 bases, J shed 5 bases, and the junction held 3 bases outside the gene matches. The CDR3 length is 15 residues. From germline, CDR1 is SGHRS and CDR2 YFSETQ.

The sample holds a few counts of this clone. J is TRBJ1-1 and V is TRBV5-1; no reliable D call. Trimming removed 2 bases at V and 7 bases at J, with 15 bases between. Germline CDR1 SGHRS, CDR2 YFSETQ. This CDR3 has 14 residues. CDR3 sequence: CASSFPDRGSEAFF. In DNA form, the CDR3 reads TGCGCCAGCAGCTTCCCGGACCGAGGGAGTGAAGCTTTCTTT. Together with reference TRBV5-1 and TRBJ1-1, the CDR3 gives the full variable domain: KAGVTQTPRYLIKTRGQQVTLSCSPISGHRSVSWYQQTPGQGLQFLFEYFSETQRNKGNFPGRFSGRQFSNSRSEMNVSTLELGDSALYLCASSFPDRGSEAFFGQGTRLTVV.

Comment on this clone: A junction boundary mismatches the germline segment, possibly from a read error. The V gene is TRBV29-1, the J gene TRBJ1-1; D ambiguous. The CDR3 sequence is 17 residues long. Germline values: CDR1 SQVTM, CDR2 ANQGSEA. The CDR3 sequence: CSLDMAEDTNPNTEAFF. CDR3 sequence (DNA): TGCAGCCTTGATATGGCAGAAGATACCAATCCGAACACTGAAGCTTTCTTT.